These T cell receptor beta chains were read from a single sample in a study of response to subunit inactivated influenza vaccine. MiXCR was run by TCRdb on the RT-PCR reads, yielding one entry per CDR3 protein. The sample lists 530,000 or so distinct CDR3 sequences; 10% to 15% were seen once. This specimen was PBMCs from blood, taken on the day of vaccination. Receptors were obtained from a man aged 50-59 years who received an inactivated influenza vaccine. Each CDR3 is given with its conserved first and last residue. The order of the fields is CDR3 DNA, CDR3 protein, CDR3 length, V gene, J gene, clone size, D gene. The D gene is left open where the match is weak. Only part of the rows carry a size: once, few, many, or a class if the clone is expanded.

TGTGCCAGCCGCGCGGGGAGCACAGATACGCAGTATTTT	CASRAGSTDTQYF	13	TRBV9	TRBJ2-3	many	NA
TGCAGTGGTTCGGACAGCTCTGGAAACACCATAAATTTT	CSGSDSSGNTINF	13	TRBV20-1	TRBJ1-3	NA	NA
TGTGCCTGGAGTCCGGGACTAGCCACCGGGGAGCTGTTTTTT	CAWSPGLATGELFF	14	TRBV30	TRBJ2-2	NA	TRBD2
TGTGCCAGCAGCTCCTCCCCTGTTGCGGGGGTGGGGTATTTT	CASSSSPVAGVGYF	14	TRBV7-2	TRBJ2-3	few	TRBD2
TGTGCCAGCAGCGTAGGGGGTAGCGGGAGAATAGATACGCAGTATTTT	CASSVGGSGRIDTQYF	16	TRBV9	TRBJ2-3	NA	TRBD2
TGCGCCAGCAGCCAATCCAGGGAAGAGACCCAGTACTTC	CASSQSREETQYF	13	TRBV4-3	TRBJ2-5	NA	NA
TGCGCCAGCAGTAAAGCCGGGACTGTACCATATACGCAGTATTTT	CASSKAGTVPYTQYF	15	TRBV5-1	TRBJ2-3	NA	NA
TGCAGCGTCCCCCCCAGGGGGCTCACAGATACGCAGTATTTT	CSVPPRGLTDTQYF	14	TRBV29-1	TRBJ2-3	few	TRBD1
TGCAGTGCTTCCGCCGGGGGGATGGTGGGCAAAAACATTCAGTACTTC	CSASAGGMVGKNIQYF	16	TRBV20-1	TRBJ2-4	few	TRBD2
TGTGCCACCAGCCCCGGGACAGGGGGACTTGCCGGGGAGCTGTTTTTT	CATSPGTGGLAGELFF	16	TRBV15	TRBJ2-2	few	TRBD1
TGCGCCAGCAGCCAAGGACCTCCCGCGGGTACGTACGAGCAGTACTTC	CASSQGPPAGTYEQYF	16	TRBV4-3	TRBJ2-7	NA	NA
TGTGCCAGTAGTATAGATGGCCTTCAACCATACAATGAGCAGTTCTTC	CASSIDGLQPYNEQFF	16	TRBV19	TRBJ2-1	NA	NA
TGCAGTGCTAGAGATTGGCGGCAGGGGAGCAATCAGCCCCAGCATTTT	CSARDWRQGSNQPQHF	16	TRBV20-1	TRBJ1-5	few	NA
TGTGCCAGTGATGGACTAGCGGCTCTCACAGATACGCAGTATTTT	CASDGLAALTDTQYF	15	TRBV6-1	TRBJ2-3	NA	TRBD2
TGTGCCAGCTCGGCCGAGGCGTGGACCCAGTACTTC	CASSAEAWTQYF	12	TRBV18	TRBJ2-5	NA	NA
TGCGCCAGCAGCCGAGAGGGTGACAGGGGCAGCTCCTACGAGCAGTACTTC	CASSREGDRGSSYEQYF	17	TRBV4-3	TRBJ2-7	NA	TRBD1
TGCAGTGCTGAAAGGACAGGGGCCGCGCGGGAGACCCAGTACTTC	CSAERTGAARETQYF	15	TRBV20-1	TRBJ2-5	few	TRBD1
TGTGCCAGCAGCCAAGAAGCTAGCGGAACCGGAGATACGCAGTATTTT	CASSQEASGTGDTQYF	16	TRBV3-1	TRBJ2-3	NA	TRBD2
TGCGCCAGCAGCCAAGATTCATGGGGGGTTTACACCATATATTTT	CASSQDSWGVYTIYF	15	TRBV4-1	TRBJ1-3	few	NA
TGTGCCAGCAGTTTACCTAGCGGGAGTGCGGTTGGGGAGCTGTTTTTT	CASSLPSGSAVGELFF	16	TRBV12-3/TRBV12-4	TRBJ2-2	NA	TRBD2
TGCGCCAGCAGCCACGCCCTATTAGACATTCAGTACTTC	CASSHALLDIQYF	13	TRBV4-1	TRBJ2-4	few	NA
TGTGCCAGCAGCCAGTCCGGGACCTACGAGCAGTACTTC	CASSQSGTYEQYF	13	TRBV12-3/TRBV12-4	TRBJ2-7	few	NA
TGTGCCAGCAGTTACTCGTTCAGGGTAGGTTACTACAATGAGCAGTTCTTC	CASSYSFRVGYYNEQFF	17	TRBV6-5	TRBJ2-1	NA	NA
TGTGCCAGCAGTTTATCAGTAGGGGGCGGAGAAAAACTGTTTTTT	CASSLSVGGGEKLFF	15	TRBV27	TRBJ1-4	NA	TRBD1
TGCAGTGCTCCACCGGGCGGGACGTACTATGGCTACACCTTC	CSAPPGGTYYGYTF	14	TRBV20-1	TRBJ1-2	NA	NA
TGCGCCAGCAGCATTCTGGACAGCTACGAGCAGTACTTC	CASSILDSYEQYF	13	TRBV5-1	TRBJ2-7	many	NA
TGTGCCAGCAGAATCGGACTAGCGAGTGCAGATACGCAGTATTTT	CASRIGLASADTQYF	15	TRBV12-3/TRBV12-4	TRBJ2-3	few	TRBD2
TGCAGTGCGCAGACTAGCTACAATGAGCAGTTCTTC	CSAQTSYNEQFF	12	TRBV20-1	TRBJ2-1	many	NA
TGTGCCAGCAGTTACTCCCCGACAGGTCTCTCCTACGAGCAGTACTTC	CASSYSPTGLSYEQYF	16	TRBV6-2/TRBV6-3	TRBJ2-7	NA	NA
TGTGCCAGCAGTTACTCTTCAGGGGCCAACTATGGCTACACCTTC	CASSYSSGANYGYTF	15	TRBV6-5	TRBJ1-2	NA	NA
TGTGCCAGCCTTCAATGGGGCGGGAGACGGGTCACAGATACGCAGTATTTT	CASLQWGGRRVTDTQYF	17	TRBV6-1	TRBJ2-3	few	TRBD2
TGCGCCAGCAGCCAAGAAGACAGGGTCAATCAGCCCCAGCATTTT	CASSQEDRVNQPQHF	15	TRBV4-1	TRBJ1-5	NA	TRBD1
TGCAGTGCTAGAGCTAGCGGGGGGGTTATAACCTACGAGCAGTACTTC	CSARASGGVITYEQYF	16	TRBV20-1	TRBJ2-7	NA	TRBD2
TGTGCCATCAGTGACCGACAGGAGATTAACTATGGCTACACCTTC	CAISDRQEINYGYTF	15	TRBV10-3	TRBJ1-2	NA	NA
TGTGCCAGCAGCAAAGATAAGGAGGGGAACACTGAAGCTTTCTTT	CASSKDKEGNTEAFF	15	TRBV21-1	TRBJ1-1	NA	NA
TGCGCCAGCAGCTTGGTCCTAGCTAAGGAGACCCAGTACTTC	CASSLVLAKETQYF	14	TRBV5-1	TRBJ2-5	NA	NA
TGCGCCAGCAGTGAGGGCCCGTCGAGCACAGATACGCAGTATTTT	CASSEGPSSTDTQYF	15	TRBV10-1	TRBJ2-3	NA	NA
TGTGACAGCAGTTACTCGAGGCTAGCGGGAGCCACCGGGGAGCTGTTTTTT	CDSSYSRLAGATGELFF	17	TRBV6-5	TRBJ2-2	NA	TRBD2
TGCGCCAGCAGCCAAGGCGTGACAGGGTGGCATGAAAAACTGTTTTTT	CASSQGVTGWHEKLFF	16	TRBV4-3	TRBJ1-4	few	TRBD1